This TCR beta chain was recovered during a study of T cell repertoires in cytomegalovirus infection. Trimming shortened V by 2 bases and J by 1 base, and 11 bases separated the two germline ends. Germline V gene sequence: CDR1 GTSNPN, CDR2 SVGIG (reference sequence). The CDR3 has 14 residues. TCRdb analysed the reads with MiXCR anew, one entry per CDR3 protein. The table lists more than 650,000 distinct CDR3 sequences, about 40% of them singletons, with under 3% in the top ten. The sequenced sample was PBMCs. This receptor was taken from a human donor in good health (CMV status not recorded). Some clones in this sample may be carry-over from other donors' samples. The chain carries TRBV30 and TRBJ1-2; D gene ambiguous. CDR3 DNA sequence: TGTGCCTGGAGTTCGGGAGGAGTTAACTATGGCTACACCTTC. Its protein is CAWSSGGVNYGYTF. Full variable domain (missing parts from reference TRBV30 and TRBJ1-2): SQTIHQWPATLVQPVGSPLSLECTVEGTSNPNLYWYRQAAGRGLQLLFYSVGIGQISSEVPQNLSASRPQDRQFILSSKKLLLSDSGFYLCAWSSGGVNYGYTFGSGTRLTVV.